What follows are 18 T cell receptor beta chains derived from one specimen sequenced in a study of cytomegalovirus exposure and HLA in healthy donors (dated by TCRdb to between 2016 and 2019). Libraries were made using the immunoSEQ multiplex PCR assay. A mixture of 60 forward primers for TCR Vbeta segments and 13 reverse primers for TCR Jbeta segments was used in the multiplex PCR. This immuneACCESS table, as held by TCRdb, lists in-frame sequences with V and J called but not all clones. Of the missing ones, under half trace to an unresolved V gene in checked studies; the others have no known cause. The sample profile shows about 160,000 clones; approximately 80% of them were found once. The ten biggest clones cover approximately 6.7% of the sample. The material sequenced was PBMCs. The receptors stem from a male donor in good health and CMV-seropositive.

This chain uses TRBV6-4 with TRBJ2-3; a possible D gene is TRBD1 (8 bases). This CDR3 spans 13 amino acids. V gave up 10 bases and J gave up 7 bases, with 18 bases separating them. Germline lookup yields CDR1 MRHNA and CDR2 SNTAGT. The CDR3 spells CATSGGQGHTQYF. The CDR3 DNA reads TGTGCCACCTCGGGAGGACAGGGTCATACGCAGTATTTT.

The chain carries TRBV7-6 and TRBJ2-1, with TRBD2 matching 13 bases. The trim removed 3 bases at V and 9 bases at J, leaving 5 bases unmatched. CDR3 length: 15 residues. Germline lookup yields CDR1 SGHVS and CDR2 FNYEAQ. The CDR3 reads CASSFGLAGASEQFF. For the CDR3, the DNA is TGTGCCAGCAGCTTCGGACTAGCGGGAGCCAGTGAGCAGTTCTTC.

The chain couples TRBV7-2 to TRBJ1-3, with unresolved D. This CDR3 is built from 14 residues. V was pared by 5 bases and J by 0 bases, with 8 bases between. Looked up from germline, CDR1 is SGHTA and CDR2 is FQGNSA. In nucleotides, the CDR3 is TGTGCCAGCAGCCCGGACTCCTCTGGAAACACCATATATTTT. Its translation is CASSPDSSGNTIYF.

Only a few counts were recorded for this clone. The genes are TRBV6-5 and TRBJ2-7; 10 nucleotides match TRBD2. The CDR3 is 14 residues long. Germline loops: CDR1 MNHEY, CDR2 SVGAGI. The J segment lost 7 bases and the V segment lost 6 bases, leaving 9 bases of the junction unmatched. CDR3 residues: CASSRGLASGEQYF. CDR3 sequence (DNA): TGTGCCAGCAGCCGGGGACTAGCGTCGGGAGAGCAGTACTTC.

The rearrangement joins TRBV7-9 to TRBJ2-7; 8 bases agree with TRBD1. Unmatched junction bases numbered 4, after V lost 1 base and J lost 5 bases. The germline V gene has CDR1 SEHNR and CDR2 FQNEAQ (reference sequence). The CDR3 length is 14 residues. CDR3 DNA: TGTGCCAGCAGCTTAGTATCCAGGGGGCACGAGCAGTACTTC. The encoded protein is CASSLVSRGHEQYF.

A remark on this clone: At one end, the junction sequence differs from germline, possibly due to a read error. The chain joins TRBV7-9 to TRBJ2-1, with D possibly being TRBD1 (6 bases). The CDR3 contains 11 residues. The V gene's germline CDR1 is SEHNR and CDR2 FQNEAQ (reference sequence). In nucleotides, the CDR3 is TGTGCCAGCAGCTTACAGGGGCCCGTGGTCTTC. This codes for CASSLQGPVVF.

The J gene is TRBJ2-1, the V gene TRBV5-6, with 7 nucleotides matching TRBD1. Germline CDR1 and CDR2: SGHDT and YYEEEE. CDR3 length: 13 amino acids. With 5 bases clipped from V and 5 bases from J, the junction kept 4 bases outside the gene matches. CDR3 sequence: CASRATGDNEQFF. In DNA form, the CDR3 reads TGTGCCAGCAGGGCTACAGGGGACAATGAGCAGTTCTTC.

The chain uses TRBV19 and TRBJ1-4, with 8 nucleotides matching TRBD1. Germline trimming cut 3 bases from V and 8 bases from J; bases unmatched to any gene: 5. Germline CDR1 and CDR2: LNHDA and SQIVND (reference sequence). The CDR3 covers 14 residues. CDR3 in DNA: TGTGCCAGTAGTATTCTCGACAGGGGAGAAAAACTGTTTTTT. Amino acid sequence: CASSILDRGEKLFF.

The chain employs TRBV13 and TRBJ1-1; perhaps TRBD1 as D (6 bases). Germline values: CDR1 PRHDT, CDR2 FYEKMQ (reference sequence). The CDR3 totals 17 residues. V was pared by 0 bases and J by 1 base, with 15 bases between. In DNA form, the CDR3 reads TGTGCCAGCAGCTTAGGACGGGGGGCTCGAACGAACACTGAAGCTTTCTTT. Translated, it gives CASSLGRGARTNTEAFF.

The gene calls are TRBV19 and TRBJ1-1, with D perhaps matching TRBD1 (5 bases). The CDR3 is made up of 14 amino acids. The V end lost 3 bases, the J end lost 3 bases, and 11 bases lay between the germline ends. Germline V gene lookup returns CDR1 LNHDA and CDR2 SQIVND (reference sequence). The CDR3 DNA sequence: TGTGCCAGTAGTATTAGGGGAGGGGACACTGAAGCTTTCTTT. It translates to CASSIRGGDTEAFF.

V is TRBV30 and J is TRBJ1-6, with D uncertain. The length of the CDR3 is 12 residues. V was cut by 5 bases and J by 6 bases, with 8 bases left in between. CDR1 and CDR2 (germline): GTSNPN, SVGIG (reference sequence). Here the CDR3 reads CAWDRGNSPLHF. As DNA, the CDR3 is TGTGCCTGGGATCGGGGTAATTCACCCCTCCACTTT.

V gene TRBV2 combines with J gene TRBJ2-7; 9 bases fit TRBD1. This CDR3 has 14 amino acids. V lost 7 bases and J lost 5; bases outside the gene matches: 9. The germline V gene encodes CDR1 SNHLY and CDR2 FYNNEI. CDR3 DNA sequence: TGTGCCAGCACCACCGGGACAGGGACCCACGAGCAGTACTTC. Translation gives CASTTGTGTHEQYF.

For this clone: A junction boundary mismatches the germline segment, possibly from a read error. The J gene is TRBJ2-1, the V gene TRBV7-7; tentative D call: TRBD2 (7 bases). Germline assignment: CDR1 SSHAT and CDR2 FNYEAQ (reference sequence). This CDR3 has 15 amino acids. CDR3 sequence: CASSLGGGNGNEQFF. In DNA form, the CDR3 reads TGTGCTAGCAGCTTAGGGGGGGGGAACGGCAATGAGCAGTTCTTC. The whole variable domain, filled in from reference TRBV7-7 and TRBJ2-1, reads GAGVSQSPRYKVTKRGQDVTLRCDPISSHATLYWYQQALGQGPEFLTYFNYEAQPDKSGLPSDRFSAERPEGSISTLTIQRTEQRDSAMYRCASSLGGGNGNEQFFGPGTRLTVL.

V is TRBV18 and J is TRBJ2-7, with a weak D call TRBD1 (5 bases). V lost 2 bases and J 5 bases, leaving 16 bases between the germline ends. CDR1 and CDR2 from the germline V gene are KGHSH and LQKENI. The CDR3 sequence is 15 residues long. The CDR3 sequence: CASSPRGQPVDEQYF. The CDR3 bases are TGTGCCAGCTCACCAAGGGGTCAACCCGTCGACGAGCAGTACTTC.

The CDR3 spells CASSSRQNSPLHF. The DNA of the CDR3 is TGTGCCAGCAGCTCCCGACAGAATTCACCCCTCCACTTT. The V call is TRBV7-3, the J call TRBJ1-6; D possibly corresponds to TRBD1 (5 bases). Germline V lookup: CDR1 SGHTA, CDR2 FQGTGA. This CDR3 comprises 13 residues. V was trimmed by 4 bases and J by 7 bases, leaving 8 bases between them.

This sequence joins TRBV6-5 and TRBJ1-3, with 8 bases matching TRBD1. This CDR3 has 16 residues. CDR1 MNHEY and CDR2 SVGAGI come from the germline V gene. V was clipped by 2 bases and J by 4 bases; unmatched bases: 7. For the CDR3, the DNA is TGTGCCAGCAGTTACGCCCAGGGGGCGAAAGGAAACACCATATATTTT. Its translation is CASSYAQGAKGNTIYF.

The J gene is TRBJ1-2, the V gene TRBV9; 7 positions match TRBD1. The CDR3 spans 15 residues. Unmatched junction bases numbered 10, after V lost 0 bases and J lost 8 bases. Germline values: CDR1 SGDLS, CDR2 YYNGEE. Here the CDR3 reads CASSVETGPEGGYTF. CDR3 DNA: TGTGCCAGCAGCGTAGAGACAGGGCCTGAAGGGGGCTACACCTTC.

V and J are TRBV5-6 and TRBJ1-1, with 7 bases that match TRBD1. Germline values: CDR1 SGHDT, CDR2 YYEEEE. This CDR3 contains 19 residues. V trimming: 2 bases; J trimming: 2 bases; junction bases outside the gene matches: 18. In DNA form, the CDR3 reads TGTGCCAGCAGCTTACTACTAGCCTTGGACAGGACTTTTAACACTGAAGCTTTCTTT. This encodes CASSLLLALDRTFNTEAFF.